Presented here are 27 T cell receptor beta chains from one specimen sequenced in a study of T cell responses to AZD1222 COVID-19 vaccine (dated by TCRdb to about 2021). The method behind the library was the immunoSEQ multiplex PCR assay. In TCRdb, the immuneACCESS table is reduced to in-frame sequences with V and J assigned. These tables do not hold every clone; where another copy was compared, an unresolved V gene accounts for under half, and the others remain unexplained. The sample data list some 130,000 clones, and approximately 90% of these were observed just once. The ten largest make up 9.5% of the sample. The sample's time point label is to be understood as: about 28 days (+/-7) after the second vaccine dose. The source material was peripheral blood, sampled 28 days after the second AZD1222 dose. Every receptor here comes from an adult who received the AZD1222 COVID-19 vaccine.

J is TRBJ1-5 and V is TRBV30; tentative D call: TRBD1 (5 bases). The CDR3 runs to 13 residues. Germline loops: CDR1 GTSNPN, CDR2 SVGIG (reference sequence). V was clipped by 1 base and J by 3 bases, with 7 bases between them. This CDR3 reads CAWSGQYNQPQHF. For the CDR3, the DNA is TGTGCCTGGAGTGGACAGTACAATCAGCCCCAGCATTTT.

This sequence joins TRBV7-8 and TRBJ2-3; weak D call: TRBD1 (5 bases). The CDR3 is made up of 14 amino acids. Trimming took 4 bases from V and 6 from J, leaving 14 bases between them. Germline CDR1 SGHVS, CDR2 FQNEAQ. CDR3 in amino acids: CASSSLSRVDTQYF. The CDR3 coding sequence is TGTGCCAGCAGCTCCCTCTCCAGGGTGGATACGCAGTATTTT.

The CDR3 here is CASSQGWERGYTF. In DNA form, the CDR3 reads TGTGCCAGCAGCCAAGGGTGGGAGCGGGGCTACACCTTC. The chain has TRBV3-1 (or the pseudogene TRBV3-2) and TRBJ1-2; D ambiguous. Trimming stripped 1 base from V and 8 bases from J, with 11 bases between. The CDR3 sequence is 13 residues long. Germline CDR1 LGHDT, CDR2 YNNKEL (reference sequence).

The rearrangement uses TRBV5-6 and TRBJ1-1; a possible D gene is TRBD1 (6 bases). V was cut by 0 bases and J by 7 bases, with 13 bases left in between. Germline V gives CDR1 SGHDT, CDR2 YYEEEE. CDR3 length: 14 residues. For the CDR3, the DNA is TGTGCCAGCAGCTTGGATAGGACAGCCTATGAAGCTTTCTTT. Translation: CASSLDRTAYEAFF.

The chain employs TRBV9 and TRBJ2-7; 7 nucleotides align to TRBD1. The CDR3 consists of 15 residues. V lost 4 bases and J lost 2; bases outside the gene matches: 9. In germline, CDR1 is SGDLS, CDR2 YYNGEE. In nucleotides, the CDR3 is TGTGCCAGCAGCCCCAGGGGGAACCTACCCTACGAGCAGTACTTC. It is translated as CASSPRGNLPYEQYF.

The J gene is TRBJ2-6, the V gene TRBV12-5; D is unresolved. The CDR3 contains 15 residues. The germline V and J ends were trimmed by 4 bases and 0 bases, with 7 bases remaining between them. Germline CDR1 is LGHNT and CDR2 is FRNRAP. As DNA, the CDR3 is TGTGCTAGTGGTTCCCTTAACTCTGGGGCCAACGTCCTGACTTTC. This gives the protein CASGSLNSGANVLTF. The full variable domain, rest sourced from reference TRBV12-5 and TRBJ2-6, is DARVTQTPRHKVTEMGQEVTMRCQPILGHNTVFWYRQTMMQGLELLAYFRNRAPLDDSGMPKDRFSAEMPDATLATLKIQPSEPRDSAVYFCASGSLNSGANVLTFGAGSRLTVL.

The CDR3 reads CASSEMAGSSSPLHF. CDR3 nucleotide sequence: TGTGCCAGCAGTGAAATGGCAGGGTCGAGTTCACCCCTCCACTTT. This chain links TRBV6-1 with TRBJ1-6; tentatively, D is TRBD1 (5 bases). The length of the CDR3 is 15 residues. Trimming took 2 bases from V and 9 from J, leaving 14 bases between them. Germline CDR1 reads MNHNS; CDR2 reads SASEGT.

Remarks on this clone: One end of the junction does not line up with germline, which may come from a read error. This chain connects TRBV6-1 to TRBJ2-5; D gene ambiguous. CDR3 length: 13 residues. CDR1 MNHNS and CDR2 SASEGT come from the germline V gene. In DNA, the CDR3 is TGTGCCAGCACTGAAGGAGTCCAAGAGACCCAGTACTTC. Its protein product is CASTEGVQETQYF.

The chain has TRBV7-8 and TRBJ1-6; tentative D call: TRBD1 (6 bases). Germline loops: CDR1 SGHVS, CDR2 FQNEAQ. The CDR3 has 18 amino acids. Trimming took 4 bases from V and 3 from J, leaving 19 bases between them. The CDR3 sequence: CASSSILGGLNYNSPLHF. CDR3 coding DNA: TGTGCCAGCAGCTCAATCCTGGGGGGCCTAAACTATAATTCACCCCTCCACTTT. The full variable domain, rest sourced from reference TRBV7-8 and TRBJ1-6, is GAGVSQSPRYKVAKRGQDVALRCDPISGHVSLFWYQQALGQGPEFLTYFQNEAQLDKSGLPSDRFFAERPEGSVSTLKIQRTQQEDSAVYLCASSSILGGLNYNSPLHFGNGTRLTVT.

This clone has only one observation. V is TRBV12-5 and J is TRBJ2-3; a weak D match, TRBD2 (6 bases). The V end was cut by 5 bases, the J end by 3 bases, with 18 bases between. There are 16 residues in the CDR3. Germline CDR1 and CDR2: LGHNT and FRNRAP. CDR3 nucleotide sequence: TGTGCTAGTGGTCTCTCTAGGAGGGCCGGGACAGATACGCAGTATTTT. Amino acid sequence: CASGLSRRAGTDTQYF.

The genes are TRBV19 and TRBJ1-1, with D tentatively TRBD1 (5 bases). Deletions cut 3 bases from V and 2 bases from J, with 10 bases between. Germline V gives CDR1 LNHDA, CDR2 SQIVND (reference sequence). The CDR3 loop spans 14 amino acids. CDR3 coding DNA: TGTGCCAGTAGTATTGGGGGAGATAACACTGAAGCTTTCTTT. The encoded protein is CASSIGGDNTEAFF.

The count of this clone is one. The chain employs TRBV25-1 and TRBJ2-1, with a tentative D call TRBD2 (6 bases). Trimming removed 4 bases at V and 9 bases at J, with 19 bases between. Germline CDR1 MGHDK, CDR2 SYGVNS. The CDR3 consists of 15 residues. The CDR3: CASSVGGKGVGEQFF. Written as DNA, the CDR3 is TGTGCCAGCAGTGTAGGCGGGAAAGGGGTGGGTGAGCAGTTCTTC.

This chain connects TRBV30 to TRBJ1-3; no reliable D call. Germline V gene data show CDR1 as GTSNPN and CDR2 as SVGIG (reference sequence). Trimming shortened V by 1 base and J by 1 base, and 5 bases separated the two germline ends. CDR3 length: 13 amino acids. The DNA of the CDR3 is TGTGCCTGGAGTGCAGGTTCTGGAAACACCATATATTTT. This codes for CAWSAGSGNTIYF. Filled out from reference TRBV30 and TRBJ1-3, the complete variable domain reads SQTIHQWPATLVQPVGSPLSLECTVEGTSNPNLYWYRQAAGRGLQLLFYSVGIGQISSEVPQNLSASRPQDRQFILSSKKLLLSDSGFYLCAWSAGSGNTIYFGEGSWLTVV.

This chain connects TRBV6-2 or TRBV6-3 to TRBJ2-5; TRBD1 matches at 12 bases. Germline V lookup: CDR1 MNHEY, CDR2 SVGEGT. Losses at the gene ends were 2 bases for V and 5 bases for J; bases not matched to a gene: 9. This CDR3 spans 17 amino acids. Here the CDR3 DNA reads TGTGCCAGCAGTTACCCCCTGGGACAGGGGGCGGAGGAGACCCAGTACTTC. It is translated as CASSYPLGQGAEETQYF.

The chain joins TRBV7-9 to TRBJ2-5; D unresolved. Trimming shortened V by 5 bases and J by 3 bases, and 10 bases separated the two germline ends. The CDR3 has 13 amino acids. Germline assignment: CDR1 SEHNR and CDR2 FQNEAQ (reference sequence). CDR3 sequence (DNA): TGTGCCAGCAGCCCTAGACCAGAAGAGACCCAGTACTTC. Amino acids: CASSPRPEETQYF.

The chain is built from TRBV10-3 and TRBJ1-2; 8 bases are a match to TRBD1. With 4 bases clipped from V and 3 bases from J, the junction kept 1 base outside the gene matches. CDR3 length equals 13 residues. Germline V gene data show CDR1 as ENHRY and CDR2 as SYGVKD. The CDR3 coding sequence is TGTGCCATCAGTGCGGACAGGGACTATGGCTACACCTTC. Its protein product is CAISADRDYGYTF.

The J gene is TRBJ2-1, the V gene TRBV11-2; TRBD2 agrees at 12 bases. The CDR3 loop spans 16 amino acids. The germline V gene has CDR1 SGHAT and CDR2 FQNNGV. The V gene end was trimmed by 5 bases and the J gene end by 4 bases; junction bases not matched to a gene: 6. CDR3 sequence reads: CASSALAGGPYNEQFF. Written as DNA, the CDR3 is TGTGCCAGCAGCGCCCTAGCGGGAGGGCCGTACAATGAGCAGTTCTTC.

This chain uses TRBV3-1 (or the pseudogene TRBV3-2) with TRBJ2-1, with 9 bases aligning to TRBD2. With V trimmed by 4 bases and J by 15 bases, 7 bases remained unmatched. The CDR3 runs 12 residues. Germline CDR1 is LGHDT and CDR2 is YNNKEL (reference sequence). CDR3 sequence (DNA): TGTGCCAGCAGCCCAAGGACTAGCGTGGTGTTCTTC. Amino acid sequence: CASSPRTSVVFF.

This clone was seen more than once but under ten times. This rearrangement joins TRBV12-5 to TRBJ1-1, with D hard to call. CDR1 and CDR2 (germline): LGHNT, FRNRAP. Trimming removed 6 bases from V and 3 bases from J, with 14 bases in between. The CDR3 spans 14 residues. Here the CDR3 reads CASGRAPEDTEAFF. The CDR3 coding sequence is TGTGCTAGTGGCCGGGCCCCTGAGGACACTGAAGCTTTCTTT.

The CDR3 DNA reads as TGTGCCAGCAGTTCCGAGACACCCACCTCTGGAAACACCATATATTTT. This encodes CASSSETPTSGNTIYF. This chain links TRBV6-5 with TRBJ1-3; no clear D gene. The germline V and J ends were trimmed by 4 bases and 0 bases, with 13 bases remaining between them. Germline V gene sequence: CDR1 MNHEY, CDR2 SVGAGI. The CDR3 totals 16 residues.

The chain recombines TRBV2 with TRBJ1-6; D gene uncertain. V shed 6 bases and J shed 7 bases, with 7 bases lying between them. The CDR3 runs 12 residues. CDR1 SNHLY and CDR2 FYNNEI come from the germline V gene. The CDR3 DNA reads as TGTGCCAGCAGACAGTCAAATTCACCCCTCCACTTT. Residues: CASRQSNSPLHF.

The V gene is TRBV18, the J gene TRBJ1-4; D is unresolved. The germline gives CDR1 KGHSH, CDR2 LQKENI. CDR3 length: 12 residues. Between the trimmed V and J ends, which lost 2 bases and 7 bases, there was a span of 5 bases. Here the CDR3 DNA reads TGTGCCAGCTCACCAGAACGTGAAAAACTGTTTTTT. Residues: CASSPEREKLFF.

The chain carries TRBV11-2 and TRBJ2-7, with no clear D. Germline CDR1 reads SGHAT; CDR2 reads FQNNGV. The CDR3 has 16 residues. V lost 1 base, J lost 0 bases, and 13 bases lay in between. This CDR3 is CASSLGPGPSSYEQYF. The CDR3 DNA reads TGTGCCAGCAGCTTAGGCCCCGGTCCAAGCTCCTACGAGCAGTACTTC.

V is TRBV19 and J is TRBJ1-2, with 7 bases aligning to TRBD1. The CDR3 is made up of 15 amino acids. J lost 10 bases, V lost 1 base, and 12 bases had no gene match. Germline V gene lookup returns CDR1 LNHDA and CDR2 SQIVND (reference sequence). The chain's CDR3 is CASSIGPTGLRDYTF. The DNA of the CDR3 is TGTGCCAGTAGTATAGGCCCGACAGGGCTTAGAGACTACACCTTC.

The chain employs TRBV27 and TRBJ2-7; 13 bases fit TRBD2. This CDR3 has 19 residues. Germline V CDR1 and CDR2: MNHEY, SMNVEV (reference sequence). J gave up 3 bases and V 5 bases, and 16 bases lay outside the gene matches. DNA for the CDR3: TGTGCCAGCAGTCTCCGGACTAGCGGGAGTAGTCTCGGAAACTACGAGCAGTACTTC. Amino acids: CASSLRTSGSSLGNYEQYF.

This clone was seen just once. V gene TRBV6-5 combines with J gene TRBJ1-2, with TRBD1 matching 8 bases. This CDR3 comprises 15 residues. Trimming at V came to 6 bases and at J to 4 bases, leaving 10 bases not matched to a gene. The germline V gene encodes CDR1 MNHEY and CDR2 SVGAGI. This CDR3 reads CASRLPDRALYGYTF. CDR3 bases: TGTGCCAGCAGGCTCCCGGACAGGGCGCTCTATGGCTACACCTTC.

V and J are TRBV27 and TRBJ1-4; 10 nucleotides match TRBD1. With V trimmed by 6 bases and J by 0 bases, 13 bases remained unmatched. The CDR3 runs to 19 residues. Germline loops: CDR1 MNHEY, CDR2 SMNVEV (reference sequence). The CDR3 bases are TGTGCCAGCAGCCCTCGGGGGGACAGGGGCCTATCAACTAATGAAAAACTGTTTTTT. Its protein product is CASSPRGDRGLSTNEKLFF.